A selection of T cell receptor beta chains follows, all from one sample in a study of blood T cell repertoires in COVID-19. Assay: immunoSEQ multiplex PCR; the TCRdb copy retains only in-frame clones and omits some. The sample has 95,000 to 150,000 clones; about 81% are singletons. The specimen was peripheral blood. The receptors shown here come from a man aged 25-40 years with COVID-19, enrolled during active disease. Each CDR3 is given with its conserved first and last residue. Fields, in order: CDR3 protein, CDR3 DNA, clone size, V gene, D gene, J gene. D genes are given only for firm matches. Rows give clone size only sometimes, using once, few, many, or a class for an expanded clone.

CDR3aa: CASGAGTYDEKLFF
CDR3nt: TGTGCCAGCGGGGCCGGGACTTATGATGAAAAACTGTTTTTT
abundance: .
v_gene: TRBV7-9
d_gene: .
j_gene: TRBJ1-4

CDR3aa: CASSQEGASQGNSPLHF
CDR3nt: TGTGCCAGCAGCCAAGAGGGGGCATCACAGGGAAATTCACCCCTCCACTTT
abundance: .
v_gene: TRBV3-1/TRBV3-2
d_gene: .
j_gene: TRBJ1-6

CDR3aa: CASSFLPAGVPDTQYF
CDR3nt: TGTGCCAGCAGCTTCCTACCCGCAGGGGTCCCAGATACGCAGTATTTT
abundance: .
v_gene: TRBV5-5
d_gene: .
j_gene: TRBJ2-3

CDR3aa: CATRPGLAGVDEQFF
CDR3nt: TGTGCCACCCGACCGGGACTAGCGGGAGTAGATGAGCAGTTCTTC
abundance: .
v_gene: TRBV2
d_gene: TRBD2
j_gene: TRBJ2-1

CDR3aa: CAWSVSTNYNEQFF
CDR3nt: TGTGCCTGGAGTGTTTCTACTAACTACAATGAGCAGTTCTTC
abundance: .
v_gene: TRBV30
d_gene: .
j_gene: TRBJ2-1

CDR3aa: CASSQPGAELYSNQPQHF
CDR3nt: TGTGCCAGCAGCCAGCCAGGGGCGGAACTTTATAGCAATCAGCCCCAGCATTTT
abundance: .
v_gene: TRBV14
d_gene: .
j_gene: TRBJ1-5

CDR3aa: CASSATGVMNTEAFF
CDR3nt: TGTGCCAGCAGTGCCACGGGGGTCATGAACACTGAAGCTTTCTTT
abundance: .
v_gene: TRBV2
d_gene: .
j_gene: TRBJ1-1

CDR3aa: CASSEQSPGTGANYGYTF
CDR3nt: TGTGCCAGCAGTGAACAATCACCCGGGACAGGAGCTAACTATGGCTACACCTTC
abundance: few
v_gene: TRBV6-1
d_gene: TRBD1
j_gene: TRBJ1-2

CDR3aa: CASSLREGRSNYGYTF
CDR3nt: TGTGCCAGCAGCTTAAGGGAGGGAAGGTCTAACTATGGCTACACCTTC
abundance: .
v_gene: TRBV7-8
d_gene: .
j_gene: TRBJ1-2

CDR3aa: CAISPNVPGLGNTIYF
CDR3nt: TGTGCCATCAGTCCTAATGTCCCTGGACTGGGAAACACCATATATTTT
abundance: .
v_gene: TRBV10-3
d_gene: .
j_gene: TRBJ1-3

CDR3aa: CASSQDRGIADTQYF
CDR3nt: TGCGCCAGCAGCCAAGACAGGGGGATTGCAGATACGCAGTATTTT
abundance: .
v_gene: TRBV4-1
d_gene: TRBD1
j_gene: TRBJ2-3

CDR3aa: CASSPPGQGNTGELFF
CDR3nt: TGTGCCAGCAGCCCCCCCGGACAGGGGAACACCGGGGAGCTGTTTTTT
abundance: .
v_gene: TRBV7-8
d_gene: TRBD1
j_gene: TRBJ2-2

CDR3aa: CASSSGPDRGANTQYF
CDR3nt: TGTGCCAGCAGCTCCGGCCCGGACAGGGGGGCGAATACGCAGTATTTT
abundance: .
v_gene: TRBV7-9
d_gene: TRBD1
j_gene: TRBJ2-3

CDR3aa: CASSPGGLAGKETQYF
CDR3nt: TGCGCCAGCAGCCCTGGGGGACTAGCGGGAAAAGAGACCCAGTACTTC
abundance: few
v_gene: TRBV5-1
d_gene: TRBD2
j_gene: TRBJ2-5

CDR3aa: CASTPRPGGGGYEQYF
CDR3nt: TGCGCCAGCACCCCACGGCCGGGGGGCGGGGGCTACGAGCAGTACTTC
abundance: .
v_gene: TRBV5-1
d_gene: .
j_gene: TRBJ2-7

CDR3aa: CASSARDRGSYEQYF
CDR3nt: TGTGCCAGTAGTGCAAGGGACAGGGGTTCCTACGAGCAGTACTTC
abundance: .
v_gene: TRBV19
d_gene: TRBD1
j_gene: TRBJ2-7

CDR3aa: CASSGGLELQFDEQFF
CDR3nt: TGTGCCAGTAGTGGCGGACTAGAATTGCAATTCGATGAGCAGTTCTTC
abundance: .
v_gene: TRBV19
d_gene: TRBD2
j_gene: TRBJ2-1

CDR3aa: CATNLAGAYNEQFF
CDR3nt: TGTGCCACAAACCTAGCGGGGGCGTACAATGAGCAGTTCTTC
abundance: .
v_gene: TRBV10-3
d_gene: TRBD2
j_gene: TRBJ2-1

CDR3aa: CASSVDGGNSPLHF
CDR3nt: TGTGCCAGCAGTGTGGACGGAGGAAATTCACCCCTCCACTTT
abundance: .
v_gene: TRBV2
d_gene: .
j_gene: TRBJ1-6

CDR3aa: CASSRDRGRGYTF
CDR3nt: TGTGCCAGCAGTCGGGACAGGGGGCGAGGCTACACCTTC
abundance: .
v_gene: TRBV5-4
d_gene: TRBD1
j_gene: TRBJ1-2

CDR3aa: CASSQEGAAIEPQHF
CDR3nt: TGCGCCAGCAGCCAAGAGGGGGCGGCTATTGAGCCCCAGCATTTT
abundance: .
v_gene: TRBV4-1
d_gene: .
j_gene: TRBJ1-5

CDR3aa: CASSPQGEVRSYTF
CDR3nt: TGTGCCAGCAGTCCCCAGGGGGAAGTTCGGAGCTACACCTTC
abundance: .
v_gene: TRBV6-5
d_gene: TRBD1
j_gene: TRBJ1-2

CDR3aa: CASSFEAPGTEAFF
CDR3nt: TGTGCCAGCAGCTTCGAAGCGCCGGGCACTGAAGCTTTCTTT
abundance: .
v_gene: TRBV5-6
d_gene: .
j_gene: TRBJ1-1

CDR3aa: CASSRPGQAMGTGELFF
CDR3nt: TGCGCCAGCAGCCGGCCGGGACAGGCAATGGGGACCGGGGAGCTGTTTTTT
abundance: .
v_gene: TRBV5-1
d_gene: TRBD1
j_gene: TRBJ2-2

CDR3aa: CASSRTPGTGGTTDTQYF
CDR3nt: TGCGCCAGCAGCCGGACCCCCGGGACAGGGGGCACCACAGATACGCAGTATTTT
abundance: .
v_gene: TRBV4-1
d_gene: TRBD1
j_gene: TRBJ2-3

CDR3aa: CASSRDRGPNQPQHF
CDR3nt: TGTGCCAGCAGCCGGGACAGGGGACCCAATCAGCCCCAGCATTTT
abundance: .
v_gene: TRBV4-2
d_gene: TRBD1
j_gene: TRBJ1-5

CDR3aa: CASRHVLVDRGRSYNEQFF
CDR3nt: TGTGCCAGCAGGCACGTTCTCGTCGACCGGGGTCGATCCTACAATGAGCAGTTCTTC
abundance: .
v_gene: TRBV27
d_gene: .
j_gene: TRBJ2-1

CDR3aa: CASSLVAAGANNEQFF
CDR3nt: TGCGCCAGCAGCTTGGTAGCGGCGGGAGCGAACAATGAGCAGTTCTTC
abundance: .
v_gene: TRBV5-1
d_gene: TRBD2
j_gene: TRBJ2-1

CDR3aa: CASSQDRGREQYF
CDR3nt: TGTGCCAGCAGCCAGGACAGGGGGCGTGAGCAGTACTTC
abundance: .
v_gene: TRBV4-2
d_gene: TRBD1
j_gene: TRBJ2-7

CDR3aa: CASSSIPRRGGSNQPQHF
CDR3nt: TGTGCCAGCAGTTCCATCCCGAGGAGGGGGGGCAGCAATCAGCCCCAGCATTTT
abundance: .
v_gene: TRBV28
d_gene: .
j_gene: TRBJ1-5

CDR3aa: CATSDFTTGATDTQYF
CDR3nt: TGTGCCACCAGTGATTTTACGACAGGGGCAACAGATACGCAGTATTTT
abundance: .
v_gene: TRBV24-1
d_gene: TRBD1
j_gene: TRBJ2-3

CDR3aa: CASSSTGGSTEAFF
CDR3nt: TGCGCCAGCAGCTCGACAGGGGGCAGCACTGAAGCTTTCTTT
abundance: .
v_gene: TRBV5-1
d_gene: TRBD1
j_gene: TRBJ1-1

CDR3aa: CASSRDRDEQFF
CDR3nt: TGTGCCAGCAGCCGAGACAGGGATGAGCAGTTCTTC
abundance: .
v_gene: TRBV11-2
d_gene: TRBD1
j_gene: TRBJ2-1

CDR3aa: CASSPGTVWGYTF
CDR3nt: TGTGCCAGCAGTCCGGGGACAGTTTGGGGCTACACCTTC
abundance: .
v_gene: TRBV6-5
d_gene: TRBD1
j_gene: TRBJ1-2

CDR3aa: CASSLGFSTGQVVYEQYF
CDR3nt: TGCGCCAGCAGCTTGGGCTTCTCGACGGGACAGGTAGTCTACGAGCAGTACTTC
abundance: .
v_gene: TRBV5-1
d_gene: TRBD1
j_gene: TRBJ2-7

CDR3aa: CASSSRGLRNTEAFF
CDR3nt: TGTGCCAGCAGTTCCAGGGGGCTGAGGAACACTGAAGCTTTCTTT
abundance: .
v_gene: TRBV27
d_gene: TRBD1
j_gene: TRBJ1-1

CDR3aa: CASRGGVTEAFF
CDR3nt: TGCGCCAGCAGAGGAGGGGTGACTGAAGCTTTCTTT
abundance: .
v_gene: TRBV4-1
d_gene: .
j_gene: TRBJ1-1

CDR3aa: CASSFLDRGTYEQYF
CDR3nt: TGTGCCAGCAGTTTCCTGGACAGGGGGACCTACGAGCAGTACTTC
abundance: .
v_gene: TRBV28
d_gene: TRBD1
j_gene: TRBJ2-7

CDR3aa: CASSEGTSGSPREQYF
CDR3nt: TGTGCCAGCAGCGAAGGGACTAGCGGGAGTCCCCGCGAGCAGTACTTC
abundance: .
v_gene: TRBV7-6
d_gene: TRBD2
j_gene: TRBJ2-7

CDR3aa: CASSLLQGADTQYF
CDR3nt: TGTGCCAGCAGTTTACTACAGGGCGCAGATACGCAGTATTTT
abundance: .
v_gene: TRBV27
d_gene: .
j_gene: TRBJ2-3

CDR3aa: CASAREAGNQPQHF
CDR3nt: TGTGCCAGCGCCAGGGAGGCAGGCAATCAGCCCCAGCATTTT
abundance: .
v_gene: TRBV19
d_gene: .
j_gene: TRBJ1-5

CDR3aa: CASSSGTSGGMETQYF
CDR3nt: TGTGCCAGCAGTTCGGGGACTAGCGGGGGAATGGAGACCCAGTACTTC
abundance: .
v_gene: TRBV6-2/TRBV6-3
d_gene: TRBD2
j_gene: TRBJ2-5

CDR3aa: CASSQRSNQPQHF
CDR3nt: TGTGCCAGCAGCCAGCGCAGCAATCAGCCCCAGCATTTT
abundance: .
v_gene: TRBV28
d_gene: .
j_gene: TRBJ1-5

CDR3aa: CASSLVSENGNTIYF
CDR3nt: TGTGCCAGCAGCTTAGTGTCGGAGAACGGGAACACCATATATTTT
abundance: .
v_gene: TRBV11-3
d_gene: .
j_gene: TRBJ1-3

CDR3aa: CASSLLKGLEQYF
CDR3nt: TGTGCCAGCAGTTTATTGAAGGGGCTCGAGCAGTACTTC
abundance: .
v_gene: TRBV28
d_gene: .
j_gene: TRBJ2-7

CDR3aa: CAWDGQGGAYEQYF
CDR3nt: TGTGCCTGGGATGGACAGGGGGGAGCCTACGAGCAGTACTTC
abundance: .
v_gene: TRBV30
d_gene: TRBD1
j_gene: TRBJ2-7

CDR3aa: CAWSVTGGRSYEQYF
CDR3nt: TGTGCCTGGAGTGTAACAGGGGGGCGATCCTACGAGCAGTACTTC
abundance: .
v_gene: TRBV30
d_gene: TRBD1
j_gene: TRBJ2-7

CDR3aa: CASSSGEFTYEQYF
CDR3nt: TGTGCCAGCAGTTCCGGGGAATTTACCTACGAGCAGTACTTC
abundance: .
v_gene: TRBV28
d_gene: .
j_gene: TRBJ2-7

CDR3aa: CASSTRQGAEQYF
CDR3nt: TGTGCCAGCAGCACCCGACAGGGAGCCGAGCAGTACTTC
abundance: .
v_gene: TRBV7-3
d_gene: TRBD1
j_gene: TRBJ2-7

CDR3aa: CATSRGEARGRETQYF
CDR3nt: TGTGCCACCAGCAGAGGCGAGGCGCGGGGTCGGGAGACCCAGTACTTC
abundance: .
v_gene: TRBV15
d_gene: .
j_gene: TRBJ2-5

CDR3aa: CASSQTPRVPYGYTF
CDR3nt: TGTGCCAGCAGCCAGACCCCCAGGGTCCCCTATGGCTACACCTTC
abundance: .
v_gene: TRBV3-1/TRBV3-2
d_gene: .
j_gene: TRBJ1-2

CDR3aa: CATSDPVGADTQYF
CDR3nt: TGTGCCACCAGTGATCCCGTCGGGGCAGATACGCAGTATTTT
abundance: .
v_gene: TRBV24-1
d_gene: .
j_gene: TRBJ2-3

CDR3aa: CASSIARHEKLFF
CDR3nt: TGTGCCAGTAGTATCGCCAGGCATGAAAAACTGTTTTTT
abundance: .
v_gene: TRBV19
d_gene: .
j_gene: TRBJ1-4